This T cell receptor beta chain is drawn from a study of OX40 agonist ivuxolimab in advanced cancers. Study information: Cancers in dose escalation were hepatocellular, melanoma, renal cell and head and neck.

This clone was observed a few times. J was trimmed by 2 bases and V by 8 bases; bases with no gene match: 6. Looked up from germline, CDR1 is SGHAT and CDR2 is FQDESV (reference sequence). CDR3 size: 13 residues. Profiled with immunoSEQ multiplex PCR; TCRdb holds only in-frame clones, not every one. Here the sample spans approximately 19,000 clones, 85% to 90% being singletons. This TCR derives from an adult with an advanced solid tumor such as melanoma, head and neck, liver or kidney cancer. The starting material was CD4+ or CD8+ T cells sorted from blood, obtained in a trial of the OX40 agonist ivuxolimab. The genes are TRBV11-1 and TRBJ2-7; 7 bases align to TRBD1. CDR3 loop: CASGGQVTYEQYF. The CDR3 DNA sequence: TGTGCCAGCGGAGGACAGGTTACCTACGAGCAGTACTTC.